The 18 T cell receptor beta chains below come from one sample, sequenced in a study of T cell responses to AZD1222 COVID-19 vaccine. Using immunoSEQ multiplex PCR, the repertoire was profiled, and TCRdb retains in-frame clones only, with some absent. The sample shows about 150,000 clones, approximately 90% of them seen only once. The sequences come from peripheral blood, collected 28 days after the second AZD1222 dose. These receptors all come from an adult who received the AZD1222 COVID-19 vaccine.

The chain combines TRBV29-1 with TRBJ1-1, with 9 bases fitting TRBD1. The germline CDR1 and CDR2 sequences are SQVTM and ANQGSEA. The CDR3 contains 13 residues. Losses at the gene ends were 5 bases for V and 5 bases for J; bases not matched to a gene: 6. The CDR3 loop reads CSVPGTGRTEAFF. DNA for the CDR3: TGCAGCGTTCCTGGGACAGGGCGTACTGAAGCTTTCTTT.

V usage is TRBV29-1 and J usage is TRBJ2-7; maybe TRBD2 (6 bases). This CDR3 is built from 11 residues. The ends were cut back, 4 bases at V and 3 bases at J, with 7 bases in the middle. Germline V lookup: CDR1 SQVTM, CDR2 ANQGSEA. The CDR3 DNA reads TGCAGCGTTGGGCGGGACTACGAGCAGTACTTC. It specifies CSVGRDYEQYF.

This chain joins TRBV7-9 and TRBJ1-4; D ambiguous. Per germline, CDR1 SEHNR and CDR2 FQNEAQ (reference sequence). CDR3 length: 13 amino acids. V gave up 7 bases and J gave up 7 bases, with 13 bases separating them. CDR3 sequence (DNA): TGTGCCAGCACCGGGGAGAGTGGTGAAAAACTGTTTTTT. This codes for CASTGESGEKLFF.

This chain links TRBV30 with TRBJ2-1; no clear D. V lost 0 bases, J lost 9 bases, and 9 bases lay in between. The CDR3 covers 12 residues. CDR1 is GTSNPN and CDR2 is SVGIG in the germline V gene (reference sequence). The CDR3 here is CAWSVPGGEQFF. The DNA of the CDR3 is TGTGCCTGGAGTGTACCGGGTGGTGAGCAGTTCTTC.

This clone was seen a few times. The rearrangement joins TRBV6-2 or TRBV6-3 to TRBJ1-4; D might be TRBD1 (5 bases). V lost 0 bases to trimming and J lost 7 bases, with 12 bases between them. From germline, CDR1 is MNHEY and CDR2 SVGEGT. The CDR3 runs to 15 residues. CDR3 sequence reads: CASSYSSGGGEKLFF. The CDR3 region has the DNA TGTGCCAGCAGTTACTCTTCCGGCGGGGGTGAAAAACTGTTTTTT.

The chain employs TRBV5-4 and TRBJ1-1, with TRBD1 identical over 8 bases. V shed 4 bases, J shed 1 base, and the junction held 6 bases outside the gene matches. Germline V gives CDR1 SGHNT, CDR2 YYREEE (reference sequence). CDR3 size: 15 residues. The CDR3: CASSPGQGGNTEAFF. The CDR3 bases are TGTGCCAGCAGCCCCGGACAGGGCGGGAACACTGAAGCTTTCTTT.

This clone was detected once. The genes are TRBV11-1 and TRBJ2-1; TRBD2 aligns across 9 bases. The CDR3 loop spans 15 amino acids. The germline CDR1 and CDR2 sequences are SGHAT and FQDESV (reference sequence). V dropped 7 bases and J dropped 6; count of bases not matched to a gene: 10. CDR3 nucleotide sequence: TGTGCCAGCAACATCGGGACTAGCACCCCCAATGAGCAGTTCTTC. Its translation: CASNIGTSTPNEQFF.

The chain combines TRBV18 with TRBJ2-2; D is uncertain. The V and J ends lost 0 bases and 5 bases respectively, with 7 bases between them. This CDR3 contains 14 residues. The germline CDR1 and CDR2 sequences are KGHSH and LQKENI. CDR3 sequence (DNA): TGTGCCAGCTCACCACCTGCTCGGACCGGGGAGCTGTTTTTT. Amino acid sequence: CASSPPARTGELFF.

The CDR3 coding sequence is TGTGCCAGTAGTAAGGGACCTTTGATCGAGCAGTACTTC. Its translation is CASSKGPLIEQYF. This sequence joins TRBV19 and TRBJ2-7, with D perhaps given as TRBD1 or TRBD2 (5 bases each). V was cut by 4 bases and J by 6 bases, with 13 bases left in between. CDR1 is LNHDA, CDR2 SQIVND, per germline (reference sequence). CDR3 size: 13 residues.

This rearrangement joins TRBV27 to TRBJ2-4, with 10 bases that match TRBD2. V gave up 4 bases and J gave up 1 base; unmatched junction bases: 4. CDR1 is MNHEY, CDR2 SMNVEV, per germline (reference sequence). The CDR3 sequence is 16 residues long. Written as DNA, the CDR3 is TGTGCCAGCAGTTCTTATAGCGGGAGGGCCAAAAACATTCAGTACTTC. Encoded protein: CASSSYSGRAKNIQYF.

This sequence joins TRBV7-9 and TRBJ1-2, with D tentatively TRBD1 (6 bases). Looked up from germline, CDR1 is SEHNR and CDR2 is FQNEAQ (reference sequence). V dropped 5 bases and J dropped 8 bases, with 15 bases sitting between them. The CDR3 runs to 13 residues. In DNA, the CDR3 is TGTGCCAGCAGCCCCTCCGGGGGCTTCGGCTACACCTTC. Translating it yields CASSPSGGFGYTF.

The rearrangement uses TRBV5-4 and TRBJ2-1; TRBD2 matches at 11 bases. There are 16 residues in the CDR3. The V segment lost 4 bases and the J segment 6 bases; nucleotides outside the gene matches: 9. Germline V gene lookup returns CDR1 SGHNT and CDR2 YYREEE (reference sequence). CDR3 nucleotides: TGTGCCAGCAGCCCAAATAGCGGGAGGGCCTTCAATGAGCAGTTCTTC. It yields the protein CASSPNSGRAFNEQFF.

The chain recombines TRBV11-3 with TRBJ2-3; D not resolved. In germline, CDR1 is SGHNT, CDR2 YENEEA. There are 11 residues in the CDR3. V lost 7 bases to trimming and J lost 4 bases, with 6 bases between them. Written as DNA, the CDR3 is TGTGCCAGCACATCGGCAGATACGCAGTATTTT. This codes for CASTSADTQYF.

The rearrangement joins TRBV19 to TRBJ2-7; D uncertain. This CDR3 contains 15 residues. The V and J ends lost 3 bases and 2 bases respectively, with 14 bases between them. Germline CDR1 reads LNHDA; CDR2 reads SQIVND (reference sequence). DNA of the CDR3: TGTGCCAGTAGTATCCCCCCCGACTTTACCTACGAGCAGTACTTC. Protein product: CASSIPPDFTYEQYF. The whole variable domain, filled in from reference TRBV19 and TRBJ2-7, reads DGGITQSPKYLFRKEGQNVTLSCEQNLNHDAMYWYRQDPGQGLRLIYYSQIVNDFQKGDIAEGYSVSREKKESFPLTVTSAQKNPTAFYLCASSIPPDFTYEQYFGPGTRLTVT.

The chain recombines TRBV11-3 with TRBJ1-1; D ambiguous. The CDR3 is made up of 14 amino acids. Germline values: CDR1 SGHNT, CDR2 YENEEA. The V and J ends lost 8 bases and 4 bases respectively, with 17 bases between them. The CDR3: CASCGDQAATEAFF. Here the CDR3 DNA reads TGTGCCAGCTGTGGTGACCAGGCGGCCACTGAAGCTTTCTTT. The full variable domain, completed using reference TRBV11-3 and TRBJ1-1, is EAGVVQSPRYKIIEKKQPVAFWCNPISGHNTLYWYLQNLGQGPELLIRYENEEAVDDSQLPKDRFSAERLKGVDSTLKIQPAELGDSAVYLCASCGDQAATEAFFGQGTRLTVV.

This clone is a singleton in its sample. The chain is built from TRBV27 and TRBJ1-2; TRBD1 might be the D (6 bases). Between the trimmed V and J ends, which lost 2 bases and 4 bases, there was a span of 17 bases. The CDR3 spans 16 residues. Germline CDR1 and CDR2: MNHEY and SMNVEV (reference sequence). CDR3 protein: CASSLAGATFVYGYTF. The CDR3 nucleotides read TGTGCCAGCAGTTTAGCAGGGGCTACTTTTGTCTATGGCTACACCTTC.

The chain couples TRBV19 to TRBJ1-2; perhaps TRBD1 as D (6 bases). Looked up from germline, CDR1 is LNHDA and CDR2 is SQIVND (reference sequence). The CDR3 contains 15 residues. The V gene lost 3 bases and the J gene lost 7 bases, with 18 bases spanning the gap. The CDR3 DNA sequence: TGTGCCAGTAGTATCGGGCCTACAGGGACGGGTGGCTACACCTTC. Translated, it gives CASSIGPTGTGGYTF.

The chain has TRBV7-9 and TRBJ1-2; the match to TRBD1 covers 7 bases. The CDR3 covers 14 residues. Germline CDR1 reads SEHNR; CDR2 reads FQNEAQ (reference sequence). The J segment lost 3 bases and the V segment lost 1 base, leaving 2 bases of the junction unmatched. The CDR3 reads CASSLEGTDYGYTF. DNA for the CDR3: TGTGCCAGCAGCTTAGAAGGGACAGACTATGGCTACACCTTC.